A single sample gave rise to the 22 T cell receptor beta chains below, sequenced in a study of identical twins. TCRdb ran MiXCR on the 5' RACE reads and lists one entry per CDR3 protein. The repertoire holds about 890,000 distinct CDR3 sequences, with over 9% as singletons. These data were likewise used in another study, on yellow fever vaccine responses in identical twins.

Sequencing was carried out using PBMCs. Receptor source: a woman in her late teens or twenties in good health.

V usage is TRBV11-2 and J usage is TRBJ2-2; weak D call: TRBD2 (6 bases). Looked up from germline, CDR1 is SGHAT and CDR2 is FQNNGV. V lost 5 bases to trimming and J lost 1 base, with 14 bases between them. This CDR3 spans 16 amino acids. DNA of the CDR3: TGTGCCAGCAGCCTACACCCGGGGGTGAACACCGGGGAGCTGTTTTTT. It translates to CASSLHPGVNTGELFF.

In DNA, the CDR3 is TGTGCCAGCAGCTCCGGGCCTTCGGAGACCCAGTACTTC. It yields the protein CASSSGPSETQYF. The chain employs TRBV7-2 and TRBJ2-5, with no clear D. The CDR3 runs 13 residues. Germline loops: CDR1 SGHTA, CDR2 FQGNSA. Trimming cost V 4 bases and J 5 bases, with 11 bases left between them.

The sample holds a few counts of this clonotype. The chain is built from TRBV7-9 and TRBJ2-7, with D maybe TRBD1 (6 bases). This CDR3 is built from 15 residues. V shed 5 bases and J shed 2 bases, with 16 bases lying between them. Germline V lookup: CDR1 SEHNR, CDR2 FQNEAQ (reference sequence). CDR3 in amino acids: CASSTANRDPYEQYF. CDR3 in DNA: TGTGCCAGCAGCACGGCGAACAGGGACCCCTACGAGCAGTACTTC.

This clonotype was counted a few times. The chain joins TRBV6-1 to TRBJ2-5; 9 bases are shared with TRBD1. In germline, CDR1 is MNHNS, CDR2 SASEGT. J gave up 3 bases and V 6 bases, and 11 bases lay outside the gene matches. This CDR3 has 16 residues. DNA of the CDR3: TGTGCCAGCAGAACCCTGTCCGGGACAGGGAAAGAGACCCAGTACTTC. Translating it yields CASRTLSGTGKETQYF.

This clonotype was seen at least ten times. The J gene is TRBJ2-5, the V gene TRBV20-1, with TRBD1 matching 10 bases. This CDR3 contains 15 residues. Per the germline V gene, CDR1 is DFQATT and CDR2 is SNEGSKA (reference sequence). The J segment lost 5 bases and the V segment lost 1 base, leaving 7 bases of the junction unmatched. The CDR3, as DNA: TGCAGTGCTAGAGCCGGGACAGGGGAGGTGGAGACCCAGTACTTC. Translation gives CSARAGTGEVETQYF.

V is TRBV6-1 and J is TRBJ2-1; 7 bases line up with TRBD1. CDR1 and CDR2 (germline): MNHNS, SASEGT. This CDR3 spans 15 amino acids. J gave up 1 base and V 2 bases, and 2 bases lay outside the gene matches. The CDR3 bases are TGTGCCAGCAGTGAAAAGGGGGCGTCCTACAATGAGCAGTTCTTC. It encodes CASSEKGASYNEQFF.

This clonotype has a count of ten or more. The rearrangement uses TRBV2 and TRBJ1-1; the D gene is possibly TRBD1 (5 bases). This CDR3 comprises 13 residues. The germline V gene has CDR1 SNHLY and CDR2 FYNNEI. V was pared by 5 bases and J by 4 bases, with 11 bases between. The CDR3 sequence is CASSSGTFTEAFF. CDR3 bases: TGTGCCAGCAGTTCGGGGACCTTCACTGAAGCTTTCTTT.

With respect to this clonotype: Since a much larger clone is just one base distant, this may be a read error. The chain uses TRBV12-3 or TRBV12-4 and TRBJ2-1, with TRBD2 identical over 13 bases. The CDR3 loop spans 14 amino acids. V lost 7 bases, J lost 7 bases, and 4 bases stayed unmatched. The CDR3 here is CASTTSGGGNEQFF. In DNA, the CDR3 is TGTGCCAGCACCACTAGCGGGGGGGGGAATGAGCAGTTCTTC.

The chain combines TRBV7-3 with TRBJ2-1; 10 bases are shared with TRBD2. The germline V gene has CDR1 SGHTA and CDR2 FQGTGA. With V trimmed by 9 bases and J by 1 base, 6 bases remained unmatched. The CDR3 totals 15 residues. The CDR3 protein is CASKASGSSYNEQFF. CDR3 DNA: TGTGCCAGTAAGGCTAGCGGGAGTTCCTACAATGAGCAGTTCTTC.

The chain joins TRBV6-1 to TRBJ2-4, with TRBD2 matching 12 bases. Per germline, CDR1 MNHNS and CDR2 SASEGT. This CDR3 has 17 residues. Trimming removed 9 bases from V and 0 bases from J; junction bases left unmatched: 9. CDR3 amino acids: CASTSGGLLEAKNIQYF. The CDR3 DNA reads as TGTGCCAGTACTAGCGGGGGGCTCTTAGAAGCCAAAAACATTCAGTACTTC.

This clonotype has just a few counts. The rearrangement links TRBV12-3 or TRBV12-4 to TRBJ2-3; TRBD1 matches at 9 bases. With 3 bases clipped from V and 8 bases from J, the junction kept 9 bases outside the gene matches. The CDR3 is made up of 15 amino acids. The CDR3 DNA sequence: TGTGCCAGCAGTTTGCCGGGACAGGGAGTGTTTACGCAGTATTTT. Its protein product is CASSLPGQGVFTQYF.

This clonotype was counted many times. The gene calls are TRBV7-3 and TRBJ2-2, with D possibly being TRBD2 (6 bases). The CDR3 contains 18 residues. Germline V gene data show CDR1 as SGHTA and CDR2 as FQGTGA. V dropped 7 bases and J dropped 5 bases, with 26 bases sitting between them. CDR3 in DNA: TGTGCCAGCATCCTTGACCGCGGGACCGGGACGCTTACCGGGGAGCTGTTTTTT. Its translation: CASILDRGTGTLTGELFF.

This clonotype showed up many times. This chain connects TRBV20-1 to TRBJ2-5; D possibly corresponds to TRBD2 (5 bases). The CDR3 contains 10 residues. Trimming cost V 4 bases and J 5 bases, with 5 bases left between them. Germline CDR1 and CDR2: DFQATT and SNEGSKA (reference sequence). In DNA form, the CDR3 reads TGCAGTGCTACGGGGGAGACCCAGTACTTC. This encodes CSATGETQYF.

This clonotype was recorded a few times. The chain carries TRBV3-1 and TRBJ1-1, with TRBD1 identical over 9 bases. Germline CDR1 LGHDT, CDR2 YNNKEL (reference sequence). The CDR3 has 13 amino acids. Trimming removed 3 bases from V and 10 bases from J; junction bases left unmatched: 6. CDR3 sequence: CASSHAMTGGAFF. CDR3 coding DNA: TGTGCCAGCAGCCACGCCATGACAGGGGGAGCTTTCTTT. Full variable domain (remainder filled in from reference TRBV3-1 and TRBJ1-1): DTAVSQTPKYLVTQMGNDKSIKCEQNLGHDTMYWYKQDSKKFLKIMFSYNNKELIINETVPNRFSPKSPDKAHLNLHINSLELGDSAVYFCASSHAMTGGAFFGQGTRLTVV.

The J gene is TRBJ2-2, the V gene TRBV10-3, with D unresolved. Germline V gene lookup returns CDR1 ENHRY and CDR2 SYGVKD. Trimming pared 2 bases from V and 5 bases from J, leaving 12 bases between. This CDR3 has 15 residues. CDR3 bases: TGTGCCATCAGTGAGACTTATCTTGTGACCGGGGAGCTGTTTTTT. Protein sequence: CAISETYLVTGELFF.

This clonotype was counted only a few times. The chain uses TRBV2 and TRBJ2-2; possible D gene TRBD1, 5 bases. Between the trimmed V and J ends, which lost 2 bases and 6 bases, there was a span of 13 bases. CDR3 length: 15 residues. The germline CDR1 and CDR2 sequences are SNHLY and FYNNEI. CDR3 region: CASSESVRGSGELFF. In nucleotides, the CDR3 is TGTGCCAGCAGTGAATCCGTAAGGGGATCCGGGGAGCTGTTTTTT.

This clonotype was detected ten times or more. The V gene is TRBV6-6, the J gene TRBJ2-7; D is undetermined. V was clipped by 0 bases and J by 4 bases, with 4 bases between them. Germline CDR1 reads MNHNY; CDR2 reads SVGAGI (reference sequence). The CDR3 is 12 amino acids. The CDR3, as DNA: TGTGCCAGCAGTTACTCGATTTACGAGCAGTACTTC. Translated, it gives CASSYSIYEQYF.

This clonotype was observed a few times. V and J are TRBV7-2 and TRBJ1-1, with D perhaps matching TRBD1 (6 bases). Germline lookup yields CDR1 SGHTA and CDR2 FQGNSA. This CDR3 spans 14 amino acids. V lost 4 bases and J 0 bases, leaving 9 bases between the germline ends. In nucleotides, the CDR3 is TGTGCCAGCAGCTATGGACAGATGAACACTGAAGCTTTCTTT. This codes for CASSYGQMNTEAFF.

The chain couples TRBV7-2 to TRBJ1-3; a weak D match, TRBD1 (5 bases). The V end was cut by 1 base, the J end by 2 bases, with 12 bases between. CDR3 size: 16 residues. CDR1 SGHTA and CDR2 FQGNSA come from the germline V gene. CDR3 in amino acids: CASSLGGVGTGNTIYF. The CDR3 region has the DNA TGTGCCAGCAGCTTAGGAGGGGTAGGGACTGGAAACACCATATATTTT.

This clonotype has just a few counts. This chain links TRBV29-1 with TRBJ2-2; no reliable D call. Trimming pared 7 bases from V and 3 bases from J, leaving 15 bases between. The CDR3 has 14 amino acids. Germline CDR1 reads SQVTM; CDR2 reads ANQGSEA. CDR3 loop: CSGSTGLHTGELFF. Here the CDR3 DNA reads TGCAGCGGGTCGACCGGCCTGCACACCGGGGAGCTGTTTTTT.

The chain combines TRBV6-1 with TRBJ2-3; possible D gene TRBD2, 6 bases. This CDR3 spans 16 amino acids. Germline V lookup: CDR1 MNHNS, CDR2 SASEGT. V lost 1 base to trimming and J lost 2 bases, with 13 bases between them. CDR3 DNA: TGTGCCAGCAGTGAAGTTTCTAGCGCAACCACAGATACGCAGTATTTT. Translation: CASSEVSSATTDTQYF.

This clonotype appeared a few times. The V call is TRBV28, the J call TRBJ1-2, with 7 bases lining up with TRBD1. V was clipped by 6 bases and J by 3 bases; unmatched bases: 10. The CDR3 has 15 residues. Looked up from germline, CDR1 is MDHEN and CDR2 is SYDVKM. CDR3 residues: CASRRQGTGDYGYTF. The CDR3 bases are TGTGCCAGCAGGAGGCAGGGAACAGGGGACTATGGCTACACCTTC.